A selection of T cell receptor beta chains follows, all from one sample in a study of T cell clones after liver transplantation. The method was immunoSEQ multiplex PCR; TCRdb's version includes in-frame clones alone and lacks a portion of them. The sample holds about 100,000 clones; 75% to 85% are singletons and the top ten take approximately 0.99%. The sample consisted of CD4+ T cells from blood, taken before liver transplant. Receptors were obtained from a human donor who received a liver transplant. The CDR3 runs from the conserved cysteine through the conserved F or W. D genes are given only for firm matches. The size field is filled for only some rows; it gives once, few, many or a size class.

clone size | D gene | J gene | V gene | CDR3 protein | CDR3 DNA
NA | TRBD1 | TRBJ2-2 | TRBV9 | CASSVSWLPGQGRNTGELFF | TGTGCCAGCAGCGTTAGTTGGCTACCGGGACAGGGGAGGAACACCGGGGAGCTGTTTTTT
NA | TRBD1 | TRBJ1-1 | TRBV18 | CASSAWRTGGNTEAFF | TGTGCCAGCTCAGCCTGGAGGACAGGGGGTAACACTGAAGCTTTCTTT
NA | TRBD1 | TRBJ2-2 | TRBV7-3 | CASSKGQPTSLTGELFF | TGTGCCAGCAGCAAGGGACAGCCAACAAGCCTCACCGGGGAGCTGTTTTTT
few | NA | TRBJ1-2 | TRBV18 | CASSPPGREGGYTF | TGTGCCAGCTCACCACCGGGCAGGGAGGGTGGCTACACCTTC
NA | NA | TRBJ1-5 | TRBV5-1 | CASSLAGSPNQPQHF | TGCGCCAGCAGCTTGGCCGGCAGTCCCAATCAGCCCCAGCATTTT
NA | NA | TRBJ2-1 | TRBV20-1 | CSALGAGVQFF | TGCAGTGCCCTGGGGGCGGGAGTGCAGTTCTTC
NA | TRBD1 | TRBJ1-6 | TRBV27 | CASSPPAGGPHSPLHF | TGTGCCAGCAGTCCCCCGGCAGGGGGCCCTCATTCACCCCTCCACTTT
few | NA | TRBJ2-1 | TRBV7-3 | CASSLSRAYNEQFF | TGTGCCAGCAGCTTAAGCCGGGCCTACAATGAGCAGTTCTTC
NA | TRBD1 | TRBJ1-5 | TRBV10-1 | CASRSTGRQGSQPQHF | TGCGCCAGCAGGTCTACAGGGAGACAGGGGAGTCAGCCCCAGCATTTT
NA | NA | TRBJ1-5 | TRBV11-2 | CASSLAGMRNQPQHF | TGTGCCAGCAGCTTAGCCGGAATGAGGAATCAGCCCCAGCATTTT
few | NA | TRBJ1-3 | TRBV25-1 | CASSELGASNTIYF | TGTGCCAGCAGTGAGCTGGGGGCCTCAAACACCATATATTTT
NA | TRBD1 | TRBJ1-1 | TRBV5-1 | CASTMGQRNTEAFF | TGCGCCAGCACAATGGGACAGAGGAACACTGAAGCTTTCTTT
NA | TRBD2 | TRBJ2-3 | TRBV5-4 | CASSSGGRTDTQYF | TGTGCCAGCTCTAGCGGGGGGCGCACAGATACGCAGTATTTT
NA | NA | TRBJ2-7 | TRBV19 | CASSIDSGTFSYEQYF | TGTGCCAGTAGTATAGATTCCGGGACATTCTCCTACGAGCAGTACTTC
NA | NA | TRBJ2-7 | TRBV27 | CASSFGSRGGASEQYF | TGTGCCAGCAGTTTCGGGTCACGCGGAGGGGCTAGCGAGCAGTACTTC
NA | TRBD1 | TRBJ2-7 | TRBV2 | CASSDARGLWYEQYF | TGTGCCAGCAGTGACGCCAGGGGGCTTTGGTACGAGCAGTACTTC
NA | TRBD1 | TRBJ1-3 | TRBV30 | CAWRGTGVPLSGNTIYF | TGTGCCTGGAGGGGGACAGGGGTTCCCCTCTCTGGAAACACCATATATTTT
NA | TRBD1 | TRBJ1-6 | TRBV4-1 | CASSPRTGGDNSPLHF | TGCGCCAGCAGCCCTAGGACAGGGGGGGATAATTCACCCCTCCACTTT
NA | TRBD1 | TRBJ1-1 | TRBV27 | CASHRQGGLNTEAFF | TGTGCCAGCCACCGACAGGGGGGATTAAACACTGAAGCTTTCTTT
NA | TRBD2 | TRBJ2-3 | TRBV19 | CASSIGLAGVKDTQYF | TGTGCCAGTAGTATAGGGCTAGCGGGAGTCAAAGATACGCAGTATTTT
NA | NA | TRBJ2-3 | TRBV28 | CASSLGGKGADTQYF | TGTGCCAGCAGTTTAGGGGGGAAGGGGGCAGATACGCAGTATTTT
many | NA | TRBJ2-1 | TRBV4-1 | CASSQRTARAYNEQFF | TGCGCCAGCAGCCAAAGGACAGCCCGGGCCTACAATGAGCAGTTCTTC
NA | NA | TRBJ1-2 | TRBV5-6 | CASSLRRSYGYTF | TGTGCCAGCAGCCTCCGTCGGAGCTATGGCTACACCTTC
NA | NA | TRBJ1-1 | TRBV9 | CASSFAGRGDTEAFF | TGTGCCAGCAGCTTTGCGGGGCGGGGGGACACTGAAGCTTTCTTT
NA | TRBD1 | TRBJ1-2 | TRBV6-1 | CASSEGGTGGSNTF | TGTGCCAGCAGCGAAGGGGGGACAGGGGGTAGTAACACCTTC
NA | NA | TRBJ2-7 | TRBV27 | CASSDSSYEQYF | TGTGCCAGCAGCGACAGCAGCTACGAGCAGTACTTC
few | TRBD2 | TRBJ2-7 | TRBV6-6 | CASSPTSGSGYEQYF | TGTGCCAGCAGCCCCACTAGCGGGAGTGGTTACGAGCAGTACTTC
NA | TRBD1 | TRBJ1-5 | TRBV11-1 | CAGLWTGTLGGNQPQHF | TGTGCCGGATTATGGACAGGGACCCTGGGGGGCAATCAGCCCCAGCATTTT
NA | TRBD1 | TRBJ2-5 | TRBV5-1 | CASTSRPGQGTETQYF | TGCGCCAGCACCTCCAGACCGGGACAGGGGACAGAGACCCAGTACTTC
NA | NA | TRBJ1-2 | TRBV14 | CASSQGPLGYTF | TGTGCCAGCAGCCAAGGACCGCTGGGCTACACCTTC
once | NA | TRBJ2-7 | TRBV6-5 | CASSYKDSEDEQYF | TGTGCCAGCAGTTACAAGGACAGCGAAGACGAGCAGTACTTC
NA | NA | TRBJ2-1 | TRBV18 | CASSPGRTGPYNEQFF | TGTGCCAGCTCACCGGGTCGCACAGGACCTTACAATGAGCAGTTCTTC